The 8 T cell receptor beta chains given below trace back to one sample, sequenced in a study of shared clonotypes between healthy human individuals. Libraries were prepared by immunoSEQ multiplex PCR; TCRdb keeps only in-frame clonotypes and omits some of them. The sample records a few million clones, 95% being singletons. Sequencing input: naive CD4+ T cells sorted from blood. The subset denotes: CD45RA+ positively selected. These receptors all stem from a man aged 18 to 29 in good health.

Comments on this clone: Different DNA sequences within this sample yield the same CDR3. V gene TRBV18 combines with J gene TRBJ2-6, with 7 bases matching TRBD1. Germline trimming cut 3 bases from V and 1 base from J; bases unmatched to any gene: 0. This CDR3 has 15 amino acids. CDR1 is KGHSH, CDR2 LQKENI, per germline. CDR3 sequence: CASSPGQSGANVLTF. The CDR3 DNA follows: TGTGCCAGCTCACCGGGACAGTCTGGGGCCAACGTCCTGACTTTC.

This clone has a single count. This chain connects TRBV2 to TRBJ2-5; D is uncertain. CDR1 and CDR2 (germline): SNHLY, FYNNEI. V lost 6 bases, J lost 2 bases, and 16 bases lay in between. The CDR3 contains 15 residues. DNA of the CDR3: TGTGCCAGCAGGGGTTTGGTCGGTATACAAGAGACCCAGTACTTC. Protein: CASRGLVGIQETQYF.

The V call is TRBV10-3, the J call TRBJ1-1, with D tentatively TRBD1 (5 bases). Trimming took off 10 bases at V and 1 base at J, with 13 bases between the two ends. This CDR3 contains 13 residues. CDR1 ENHRY and CDR2 SYGVKD come from the germline V gene. The CDR3 DNA is TGTGCCACCCAGGACATCCAGAACACTGAAGCTTTCTTT. Residues: CATQDIQNTEAFF.

This clone was seen only a few times. The chain carries TRBV5-1 and TRBJ2-1; 8 nucleotides line up with TRBD1. Germline V CDR1 and CDR2: SGHRS, YFSETQ. The V segment lost 9 bases and the J segment 9 bases; nucleotides outside the gene matches: 14. The CDR3 spans 14 residues. The CDR3 loop is CATSWTGIGSEQFF. The CDR3 nucleotides read TGCGCCACTTCCTGGACAGGGATTGGAAGTGAGCAGTTCTTC.

This chain joins TRBV30 and TRBJ1-5; D remains unclear. Trimming removed 0 bases from V and 7 bases from J, with 10 bases in between. CDR1 is GTSNPN, CDR2 SVGIG, per germline (reference sequence). The CDR3 contains 13 residues. The CDR3 DNA is TGTGCCTGGAGTGTACAAGTAGAACAGCCCCAGCATTTT. Protein product: CAWSVQVEQPQHF. Using reference TRBV30 and TRBJ1-5 for the parts outside the CDR3, the full variable domain is SQTIHQWPATLVQPVGSPLSLECTVEGTSNPNLYWYRQAAGRGLQLLFYSVGIGQISSEVPQNLSASRPQDRQFILSSKKLLLSDSGFYLCAWSVQVEQPQHFGDGTRLSIL.

The chain has TRBV28 and TRBJ1-1; D unclear. This CDR3 spans 11 amino acids. The ends were cut back, 8 bases at V and 11 bases at J, with 15 bases in the middle. The germline V gene encodes CDR1 MDHEN and CDR2 SYDVKM. The chain's CDR3 is CASWESPNAFF. In DNA form, the CDR3 reads TGTGCCAGCTGGGAGAGCCCTAACGCTTTCTTT.

This clone has more than one count but fewer than ten. This sequence joins TRBV5-4 and TRBJ1-6; no clear D gene. V dropped 4 bases and J dropped 7 bases, with 15 bases sitting between them. The CDR3 length is 15 residues. CDR1 is SGHNT, CDR2 YYREEE, per germline (reference sequence). CDR3 bases: TGTGCCAGCAGCCGCTTCTCCAGCAACAATTCACCCCTCCACTTT. This translates into CASSRFSSNNSPLHF.

The chain carries TRBV25-1 and TRBJ2-7, with 8 bases identical to TRBD1. The CDR3 totals 13 residues. The ends lost 6 bases at V and 7 bases at J; junction bases unmatched: 8. Germline V gene data show CDR1 as MGHDK and CDR2 as SYGVNS. The CDR3 sequence is CASRQQGDLEQYF. The CDR3 DNA reads TGTGCCAGCAGACAACAGGGGGATCTGGAGCAGTACTTC.